This T cell receptor beta chain came from a study of blood T cell repertoires in COVID-19. About the research overall: Researchers got acute and convalescent COVID-19 samples from the United States, Italy and Spain. In each case, the material was cDNA or gDNA derived from T cells, B-cell-depleted T cells, or PBMCs.

The CDR3 runs 17 residues. Germline loops: CDR1 SGDLS, CDR2 YYNGEE. Trimming at V came to 3 bases and at J to 0 bases, leaving 10 bases not matched to a gene. In the authors' workflow: Reference gene primer amplification gave nucleated cell count estimates. Sequencing used immunoSEQ multiplex PCR; TCRdb keeps in-frame clones, though not all of them. V and J calls plus clone size are reproduced from that table; the DNA served to infer D and trimming. The table lists 150,000 to 180,000 clones, more than 85% of them singletons. Sequencing input: peripheral blood. This clonotype originated in a woman aged 65 to 85 with acute or convalescent COVID-19. V usage is TRBV9 and J usage is TRBJ1-2; 8 bases are a match to TRBD1. The CDR3 coding sequence is TGTGCCAGCAGCGAATCGACAGGGGCCAGTGCTAACTATGGCTACACCTTC. This sequence encodes CASSESTGASANYGYTF.